Following are 4 T cell receptor beta chains from one sample sequenced in a study of CD8 T cells in ankylosing spondylitis. General study findings and limits: The study identified a TCR beta motif of several highly homologous variants that appeared characteristic of ankylosing spondylitis blood.

These receptors have no identified antigens. TCRdb used MiXCR to reprocess the 5' RACE reads, holding one entry per CDR3 protein. Among roughly 440,000 distinct CDR3 sequences, 17% were seen once, and the ten largest hold about 0.94%. Source material: blood, either unsorted or a sorted T cell fraction (not recorded which). Every receptor here comes from a male donor with ankylosing spondylitis.

This clonotype was seen a handful of times. This chain links TRBV20-1 with TRBJ2-5; D is unclear. V lost 1 base to trimming and J lost 4 bases, with 16 bases between them. The CDR3 covers 15 residues. Germline loops: CDR1 DFQATT, CDR2 SNEGSKA (reference sequence). CDR3 in DNA: TGCAGTGCTAGAGCGCGACCGGGTGGCCGAGAGACCCAGTACTTC. Translated, it gives CSARARPGGRETQYF.

Ten or more counts support this clonotype. The V gene is TRBV12-3 or TRBV12-4, the J gene TRBJ1-1; 12 bases map to TRBD1. The J segment lost 8 bases and the V segment lost 5 bases, leaving 9 bases of the junction unmatched. CDR3 size: 15 residues. DNA for the CDR3: TGTGCCAGCAGTCCCCCCCGGGACAGGGGGCGCGAAGCTTTCTTT. Amino acid sequence: CASSPPRDRGREAFF.

This clonotype was counted a few times. The V and J genes are TRBV7-9 and TRBJ2-1; possibly TRBD2 for D (6 bases). This CDR3 spans 16 amino acids. The V gene's germline CDR1 is SEHNR and CDR2 FQNEAQ (reference sequence). Trimming stripped 4 bases from V and 5 bases from J, with 18 bases between. In DNA, the CDR3 is TGTGCCAGCAGCTCGATTAGCGGAGGCTATAACAATGAGCAGTTCTTC. It yields the protein CASSSISGGYNNEQFF.

The chain employs TRBV2 and TRBJ1-5; D perhaps matches TRBD1 (6 bases). In germline, CDR1 is SNHLY, CDR2 FYNNEI. This CDR3 region has 13 residues. The V and J ends lost 0 bases and 9 bases respectively, with 9 bases between them. CDR3 sequence reads: CASSEAPRGPQHF. CDR3 nucleotides: TGTGCCAGCAGTGAAGCGCCCAGGGGGCCCCAGCATTTT.